The 2 T cell receptor beta chains listed next were all sequenced from one sample in a study of blood T cell repertoires in COVID-19. Profiled with immunoSEQ multiplex PCR; TCRdb holds only in-frame clones, not every one. The sample holds 150,000 to 200,000 clones, around nine tenths seen once. Sample: peripheral blood. Receptors were obtained from a young man with active or convalescent COVID-19.

The chain carries TRBV24-1 and TRBJ2-1, with 16 positions matching TRBD2. Germline values: CDR1 KGHDR, CDR2 SFDVKD. The trim removed 4 bases at V and 7 bases at J, leaving 12 bases unmatched. The CDR3 is 19 amino acids. This chain's CDR3 is CATSEPGLAGGPGGNEQFF. Written as DNA, the CDR3 is TGTGCCACCAGTGAACCGGGACTAGCGGGAGGGCCAGGCGGGAATGAGCAGTTCTTC.

This chain joins TRBV19 and TRBJ1-1, with D tentatively TRBD1 (6 bases). CDR3 length equals 14 residues. Germline values: CDR1 LNHDA, CDR2 SQIVND (reference sequence). Trimming cost V 5 bases and J 0 bases, with 10 bases left between them. CDR3 nucleotide sequence: TGTGCCAGTAGTGACAGGAGTTTGAACACTGAAGCTTTCTTT. Translating it yields CASSDRSLNTEAFF.